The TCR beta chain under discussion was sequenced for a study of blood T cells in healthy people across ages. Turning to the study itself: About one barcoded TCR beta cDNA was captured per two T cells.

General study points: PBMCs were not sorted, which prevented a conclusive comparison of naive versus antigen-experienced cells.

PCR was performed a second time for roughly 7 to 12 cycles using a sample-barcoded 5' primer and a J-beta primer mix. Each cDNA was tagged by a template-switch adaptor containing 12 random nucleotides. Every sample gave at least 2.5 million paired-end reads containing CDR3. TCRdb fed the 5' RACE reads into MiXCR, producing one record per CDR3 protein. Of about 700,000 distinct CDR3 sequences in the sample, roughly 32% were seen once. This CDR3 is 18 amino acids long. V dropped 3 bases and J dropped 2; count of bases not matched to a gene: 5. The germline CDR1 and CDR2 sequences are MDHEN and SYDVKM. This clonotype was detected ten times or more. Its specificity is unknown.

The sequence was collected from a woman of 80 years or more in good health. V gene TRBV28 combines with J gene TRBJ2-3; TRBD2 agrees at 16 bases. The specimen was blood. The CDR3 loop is CASSLGTSGGATTDTQYF. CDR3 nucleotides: TGTGCCAGCAGTTTGGGGACTAGCGGGGGGGCTACCACAGATACGCAGTATTTT.